A single sample is the source of the 2 T cell receptor beta chains below, sequenced in a study of low-dose radiotherapy and immunotherapy resistance in tumors. TRAV and TRBV primers primed cDNA for both TCRalpha and TCRbeta. PCR amplification of the TCRs was performed with Phusion for 20 PCR cycles, and it relied on a constant-region primer together with a V-primer adapter. TCRdb itself ran the reads through MiXCR, one entry per CDR3 protein. There are tens of thousands of distinct CDR3 sequences in the sample; 15% to 20% occur only once, and about 2.8% lies in the top ten. Time point indicated: before trial treatment. The material sequenced was PBMCs, taken before treatment. All receptors come from a male donor with prostate cancer.

At least ten counts were recorded for this clonotype. V and J are TRBV7-9 and TRBJ2-1; D perhaps matches TRBD2 (5 bases). The CDR3 consists of 15 residues. V was shortened by 0 bases and J by 0 bases, with 6 bases between the two germline ends. In germline, CDR1 is SEHNR, CDR2 FQNEAQ (reference sequence). The CDR3 sequence is CASSLARGSYNEQFF. The CDR3 DNA sequence: TGTGCCAGCAGCTTAGCTCGGGGCTCCTACAATGAGCAGTTCTTC.

The sample holds many counts of this clonotype. This chain joins TRBV11-2 and TRBJ2-1, with 7 positions matching TRBD2. Germline V gives CDR1 SGHAT, CDR2 FQNNGV. V lost 7 bases and J lost 0; bases outside the gene matches: 6. The CDR3 has 15 amino acids. The CDR3 region has the DNA TGTGCCAGCATCCGGGAGGCCGGCTCCTACAATGAGCAGTTCTTC. Translated: CASIREAGSYNEQFF.